This T cell receptor (beta chain) was identified in a study of cytomegalovirus exposure and HLA in healthy donors. V lost 7 bases, J lost 0 bases, and 2 bases stayed unmatched. This CDR3 comprises 13 residues. Germline assignment: CDR1 SQVTM and CDR2 ANQGSEA. Vbeta (60) and Jbeta (13) primers were used in the PCR. Assay used: immunoSEQ multiplex PCR; TCRdb lists only in-frame clones, some missing. The sample lists 140,000 to 150,000 clones, approximately 9% occurring once. The receptor comes from a male donor in good health and CMV-seronegative. The rearrangement uses TRBV29-1 and TRBJ2-1; TRBD1 matches 8 bases. The source material was PBMCs. DNA of the CDR3: TGCAGCGGCGGGACAGGCTCCTACAATGAGCAGTTCTTC. Amino acids: CSGGTGSYNEQFF.